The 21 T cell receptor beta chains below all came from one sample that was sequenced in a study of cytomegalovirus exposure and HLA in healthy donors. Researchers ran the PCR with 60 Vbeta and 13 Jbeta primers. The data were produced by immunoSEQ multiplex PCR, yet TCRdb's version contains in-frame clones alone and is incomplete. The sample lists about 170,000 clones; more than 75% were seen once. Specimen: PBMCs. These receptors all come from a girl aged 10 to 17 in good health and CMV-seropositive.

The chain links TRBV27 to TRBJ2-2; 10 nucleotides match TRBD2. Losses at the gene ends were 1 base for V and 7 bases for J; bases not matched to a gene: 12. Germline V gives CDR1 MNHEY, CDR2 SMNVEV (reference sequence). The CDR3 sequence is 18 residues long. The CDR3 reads CASSLFYRLAGENGELFF. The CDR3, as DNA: TGTGCCAGCAGTTTATTTTACCGGCTAGCGGGAGAAAACGGGGAGCTGTTTTTT.

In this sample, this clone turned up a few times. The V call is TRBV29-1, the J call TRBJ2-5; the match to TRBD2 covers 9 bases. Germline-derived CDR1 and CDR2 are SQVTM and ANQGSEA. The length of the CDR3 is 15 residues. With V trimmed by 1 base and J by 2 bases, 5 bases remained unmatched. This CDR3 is CSVEGAGGNQETQYF. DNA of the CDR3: TGCAGCGTTGAAGGGGCGGGGGGGAATCAAGAGACCCAGTACTTC.

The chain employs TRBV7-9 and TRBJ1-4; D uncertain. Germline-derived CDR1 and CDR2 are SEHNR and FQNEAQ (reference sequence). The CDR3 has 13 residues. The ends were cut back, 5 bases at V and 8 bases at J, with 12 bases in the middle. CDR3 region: CASSPEIWEKLFF. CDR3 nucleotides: TGTGCCAGCAGCCCCGAGATTTGGGAAAAACTGTTTTTT.

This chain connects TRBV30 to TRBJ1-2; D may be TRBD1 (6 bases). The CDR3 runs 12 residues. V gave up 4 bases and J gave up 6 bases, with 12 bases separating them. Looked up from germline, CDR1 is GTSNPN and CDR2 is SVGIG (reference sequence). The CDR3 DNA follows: TGTGCCTGGACCCGCGGGGGCCATGGCTACACCTTC. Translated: CAWTRGGHGYTF.

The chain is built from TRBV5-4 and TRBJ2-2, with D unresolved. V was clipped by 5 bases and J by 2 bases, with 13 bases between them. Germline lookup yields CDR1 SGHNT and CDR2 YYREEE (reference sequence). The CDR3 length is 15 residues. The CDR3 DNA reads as TGTGCCAGCAGATCGTCGCGAATCAACACCGGGGAGCTGTTTTTT. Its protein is CASRSSRINTGELFF.

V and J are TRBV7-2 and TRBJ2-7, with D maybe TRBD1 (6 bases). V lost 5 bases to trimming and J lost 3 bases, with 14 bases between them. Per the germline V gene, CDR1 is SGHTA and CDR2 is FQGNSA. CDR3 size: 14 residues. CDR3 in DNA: TGTGCCAGCAGCCTCAGGACAGCTGGCTACGAGCAGTACTTC. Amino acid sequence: CASSLRTAGYEQYF.

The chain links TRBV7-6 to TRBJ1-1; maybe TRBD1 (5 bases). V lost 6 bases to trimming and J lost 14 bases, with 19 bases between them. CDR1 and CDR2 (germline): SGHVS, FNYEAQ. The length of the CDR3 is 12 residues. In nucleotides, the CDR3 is TGTGCCAGCAGGCAGGGTGGGGGGAGAGTGTTCTTT. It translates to CASRQGGGRVFF.

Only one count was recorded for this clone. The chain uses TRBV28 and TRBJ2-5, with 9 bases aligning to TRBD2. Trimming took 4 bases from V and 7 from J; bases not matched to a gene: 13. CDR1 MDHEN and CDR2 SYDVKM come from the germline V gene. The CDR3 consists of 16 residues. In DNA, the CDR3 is TGTGCCAGCAGTTACGCGAGGGCGGGGGGGGGACCGACCCAGTACTTC. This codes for CASSYARAGGGPTQYF.

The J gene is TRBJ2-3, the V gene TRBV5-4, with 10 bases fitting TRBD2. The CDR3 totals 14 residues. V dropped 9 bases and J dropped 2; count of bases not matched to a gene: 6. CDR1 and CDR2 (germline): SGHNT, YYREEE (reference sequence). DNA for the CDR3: TGTGCCACGCGACTAGCGGGCCTCACAGATACGCAGTATTTT. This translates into CATRLAGLTDTQYF.

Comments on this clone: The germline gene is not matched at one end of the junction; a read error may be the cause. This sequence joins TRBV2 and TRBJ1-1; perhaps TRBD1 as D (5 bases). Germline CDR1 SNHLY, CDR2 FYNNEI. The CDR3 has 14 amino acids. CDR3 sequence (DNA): TGTGCCAGCAGTGAAGTAGGTCAGGGCCTTCGCGCTATCTTT. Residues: CASSEVGQGLRAIF. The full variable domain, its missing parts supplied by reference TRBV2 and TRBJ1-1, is EPEVTQTPSHQVTQMGQEVILRCVPISNHLYFYWYRQILGQKVEFLVSFYNNEISEKSEIFDDQFSVERPDGSNFTLKIRSTKLEDSAMYFCASSEVGQGLRAIFGQGTRLTVV.

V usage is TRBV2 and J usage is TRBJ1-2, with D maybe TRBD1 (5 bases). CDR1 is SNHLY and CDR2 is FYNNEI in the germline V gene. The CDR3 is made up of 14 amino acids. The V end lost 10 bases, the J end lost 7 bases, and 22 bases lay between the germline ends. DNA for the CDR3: TGTGCCACCTCCTCCAGGCAGGGTAGGGTTGGCTACACCTTC. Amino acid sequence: CATSSRQGRVGYTF.

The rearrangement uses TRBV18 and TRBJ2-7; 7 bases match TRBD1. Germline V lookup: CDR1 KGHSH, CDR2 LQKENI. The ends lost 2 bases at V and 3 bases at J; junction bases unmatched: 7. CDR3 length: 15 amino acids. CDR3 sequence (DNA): TGTGCCAGCTCACCAGTACCGGGACAGAGCTACGAGCAGTACTTC. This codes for CASSPVPGQSYEQYF.

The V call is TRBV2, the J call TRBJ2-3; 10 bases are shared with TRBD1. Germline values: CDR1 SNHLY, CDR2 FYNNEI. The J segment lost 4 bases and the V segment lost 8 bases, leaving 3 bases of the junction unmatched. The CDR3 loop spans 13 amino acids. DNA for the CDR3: TGTGCCAGCGGGGACAGGGGCCCAGATACGCAGTATTTT. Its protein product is CASGDRGPDTQYF. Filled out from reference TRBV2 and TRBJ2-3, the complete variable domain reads EPEVTQTPSHQVTQMGQEVILRCVPISNHLYFYWYRQILGQKVEFLVSFYNNEISEKSEIFDDQFSVERPDGSNFTLKIRSTKLEDSAMYFCASGDRGPDTQYFGPGTRLTVL.

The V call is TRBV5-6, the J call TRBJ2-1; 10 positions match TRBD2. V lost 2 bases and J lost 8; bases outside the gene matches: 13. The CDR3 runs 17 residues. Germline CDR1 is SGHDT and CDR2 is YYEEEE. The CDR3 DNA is TGTGCCAGCAGCTTTGATTCCGGGACTAGCGTTTCCCATGAGCAGTTCTTC. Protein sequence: CASSFDSGTSVSHEQFF.

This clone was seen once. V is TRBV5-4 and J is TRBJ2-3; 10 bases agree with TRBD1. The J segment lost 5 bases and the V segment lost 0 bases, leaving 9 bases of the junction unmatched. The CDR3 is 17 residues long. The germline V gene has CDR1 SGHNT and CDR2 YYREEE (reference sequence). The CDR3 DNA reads TGTGCCAGCAGCTTGGCAGCCGGGACAGGGGAGAGAGATACGCAGTATTTT. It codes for CASSLAAGTGERDTQYF.

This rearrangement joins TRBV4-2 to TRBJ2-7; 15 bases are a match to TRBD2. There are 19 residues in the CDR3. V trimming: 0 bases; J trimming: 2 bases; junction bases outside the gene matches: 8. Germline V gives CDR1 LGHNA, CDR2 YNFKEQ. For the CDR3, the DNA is TGTGCCAGCAGCCAAGATGGGACTAGCGGGAGGATTTTGACCTACGAGCAGTACTTC. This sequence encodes CASSQDGTSGRILTYEQYF.

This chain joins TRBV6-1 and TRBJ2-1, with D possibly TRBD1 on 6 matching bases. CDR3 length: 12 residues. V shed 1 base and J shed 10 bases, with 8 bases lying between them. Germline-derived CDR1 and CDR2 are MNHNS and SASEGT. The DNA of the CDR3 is TGTGCCAGCAGTGAAGGGGACATAGAGCAGTTCTTC. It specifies CASSEGDIEQFF.

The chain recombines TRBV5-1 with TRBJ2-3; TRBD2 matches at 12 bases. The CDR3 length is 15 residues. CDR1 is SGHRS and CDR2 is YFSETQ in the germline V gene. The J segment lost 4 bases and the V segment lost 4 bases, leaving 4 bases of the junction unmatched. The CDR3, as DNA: TGCGCCAGCAGCCCAGGGACTAGCGGGTCAGATACGCAGTATTTT. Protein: CASSPGTSGSDTQYF. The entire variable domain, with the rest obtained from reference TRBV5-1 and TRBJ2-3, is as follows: KAGVTQTPRYLIKTRGQQVTLSCSPISGHRSVSWYQQTPGQGLQFLFEYFSETQRNKGNFPGRFSGRQFSNSRSEMNVSTLELGDSALYLCASSPGTSGSDTQYFGPGTRLTVL.

In nucleotides, the CDR3 is TGCGCCAGCAGCCAAAGGACAGGGAACACTGAAGCTTTCTTT. It yields the protein CASSQRTGNTEAFF. The genes are TRBV4-1 and TRBJ1-1; 7 bases align to TRBD1. The CDR3 has 14 amino acids. Per germline, CDR1 MGHRA and CDR2 YSYEKL. The trim removed 2 bases at V and 1 base at J, leaving 1 base unmatched.

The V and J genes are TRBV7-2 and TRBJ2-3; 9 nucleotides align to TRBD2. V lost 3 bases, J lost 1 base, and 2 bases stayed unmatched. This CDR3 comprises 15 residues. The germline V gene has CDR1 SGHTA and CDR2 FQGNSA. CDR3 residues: CASSFKRGGTDTQYF. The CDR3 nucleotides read TGTGCCAGCAGCTTCAAGCGGGGGGGCACAGATACGCAGTATTTT.

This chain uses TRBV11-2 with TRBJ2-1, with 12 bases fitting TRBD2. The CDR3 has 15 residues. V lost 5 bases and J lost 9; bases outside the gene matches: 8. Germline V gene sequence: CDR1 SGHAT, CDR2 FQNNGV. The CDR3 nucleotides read TGTGCCAGCAGCCCGAGACTAGCGGGGGATCCTGAGCAGTTCTTC. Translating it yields CASSPRLAGDPEQFF.